A selection of T cell receptor beta chains follows, all from one sample in a study of radiotherapy plus CTLA-4 blockade in lung cancer. Sequenced by immunoSEQ multiplex PCR; TCRdb stores in-frame clones only, minus some. The repertoire holds about 60,000 clones, with 77% as singletons. Source: peripheral blood, taken from a patient treated with radiotherapy plus ipilimumab. These receptors all stem from a human donor with non-small cell lung cancer who had a partial response to radiotherapy plus ipilimumab. Both conserved end residues are part of each CDR3. The D gene is left open where the match is weak. Not all rows give a size; the values are once, few, many and, for expanded clones, a class.

abundance: NA
j_gene: TRBJ1-1
d_gene: TRBD1
v_gene: TRBV7-9
CDR3aa: CASSLSADRGAFF
CDR3nt: TGTGCCAGCAGCCTATCAGCCGACAGGGGTGCTTTCTTT

abundance: NA
j_gene: TRBJ2-2
d_gene: TRBD2
v_gene: TRBV19
CDR3aa: CASSIEAGVTGELFF
CDR3nt: TGTGCCAGTAGTATAGAAGCGGGGGTCACCGGGGAGCTGTTTTTT

abundance: few
j_gene: TRBJ1-2
d_gene: NA
v_gene: TRBV5-6
CDR3aa: CASSLGALNYTF
CDR3nt: TGTGCCAGCAGCTTAGGGGCCCTAAACTACACCTTC

abundance: NA
j_gene: TRBJ2-3
d_gene: NA
v_gene: TRBV7-3
CDR3aa: CASSLRDIFTDTQYF
CDR3nt: TGTGCCAGCAGCTTACGGGACATCTTCACAGATACGCAGTATTTT

abundance: once
j_gene: TRBJ1-3
d_gene: NA
v_gene: TRBV5-1
CDR3aa: CASRGQGSSGNTIYF
CDR3nt: TGCGCCAGCAGGGGGCAGGGAAGTAGTGGAAACACCATATATTTT

abundance: NA
j_gene: TRBJ2-1
d_gene: NA
v_gene: TRBV5-1
CDR3aa: CATSGELTSYNEQFF
CDR3nt: TGCGCCACTTCAGGGGAGTTGACCTCCTACAATGAGCAGTTCTTC

abundance: NA
j_gene: TRBJ1-2
d_gene: TRBD1
v_gene: TRBV2
CDR3aa: CASITTGVGGYTF
CDR3nt: TGTGCCAGCATCACAACAGGGGTGGGAGGCTACACCTTC

abundance: NA
j_gene: TRBJ2-4
d_gene: NA
v_gene: TRBV2
CDR3aa: CASLGVKNIQYF
CDR3nt: TGTGCCAGTTTAGGGGTCAAAAACATTCAGTACTTC

abundance: once
j_gene: TRBJ1-1
d_gene: NA
v_gene: TRBV28
CDR3aa: CASSRGQSNTEAFF
CDR3nt: TGTGCCAGCAGCCGCGGACAGTCGAACACTGAAGCTTTCTTT

abundance: NA
j_gene: TRBJ2-3
d_gene: TRBD2
v_gene: TRBV19
CDR3aa: CASSIAASGGVAGTQYF
CDR3nt: TGTGCCAGTAGTATAGCCGCTAGCGGGGGGGTGGCTGGTACGCAGTATTTT

abundance: NA
j_gene: TRBJ1-1
d_gene: TRBD1
v_gene: TRBV29-1
CDR3aa: CSGGTGNTEAFF
CDR3nt: TGCAGCGGTGGGACAGGGAACACTGAAGCTTTCTTT

abundance: NA
j_gene: TRBJ2-7
d_gene: TRBD1
v_gene: TRBV2
CDR3aa: CASSEDRYEQYF
CDR3nt: TGTGCCAGCAGTGAGGACAGGTACGAGCAGTACTTC

abundance: NA
j_gene: TRBJ2-7
d_gene: TRBD1
v_gene: TRBV6-1
CDR3aa: CASSGGGGTGPSYEQYF
CDR3nt: TGTGCCAGCAGTGGGGGGGGAGGGACAGGGCCATCCTACGAGCAGTACTTC

abundance: NA
j_gene: TRBJ2-5
d_gene: TRBD1
v_gene: TRBV14
CDR3aa: CASSPGTASQETQYF
CDR3nt: TGTGCCAGCAGCCCCGGGACAGCTAGTCAAGAGACCCAGTACTTC

abundance: NA
j_gene: TRBJ2-7
d_gene: NA
v_gene: TRBV4-1
CDR3aa: CASSQLTLNEQYF
CDR3nt: TGCGCCAGCAGCCAATTGACTTTGAACGAGCAGTACTTC

abundance: NA
j_gene: TRBJ2-7
d_gene: NA
v_gene: TRBV5-5
CDR3aa: CASSLSGDSYEQYF
CDR3nt: TGTGCCAGCAGCTTGTCCGGAGACTCCTACGAGCAGTACTTC

abundance: NA
j_gene: TRBJ2-7
d_gene: TRBD1
v_gene: TRBV30
CDR3aa: CAWSQTGGEQYF
CDR3nt: TGTGCCTGGAGCCAGACAGGGGGAGAGCAGTACTTC

abundance: NA
j_gene: TRBJ1-5
d_gene: NA
v_gene: TRBV7-2
CDR3aa: CASSLNLHQPQHF
CDR3nt: TGTGCCAGCAGCTTAAATCTACATCAGCCCCAGCATTTT

abundance: NA
j_gene: TRBJ2-7
d_gene: NA
v_gene: TRBV11-3
CDR3aa: CASSSTVYEQYF
CDR3nt: TGTGCCAGCAGCTCCACGGTCTACGAGCAGTACTTC

abundance: once
j_gene: TRBJ2-3
d_gene: TRBD1
v_gene: TRBV19
CDR3aa: CASGTGVLTDTQYF
CDR3nt: TGTGCCAGCGGGACAGGGGTCCTCACAGATACGCAGTATTTT

abundance: NA
j_gene: TRBJ2-3
d_gene: NA
v_gene: TRBV5-1
CDR3aa: CASKRTRGSTDTQYF
CDR3nt: TGCGCCAGCAAAAGGACCAGGGGAAGCACAGATACGCAGTATTTT

abundance: NA
j_gene: TRBJ1-1
d_gene: NA
v_gene: TRBV5-1
CDR3aa: CASSLAGPVNTEAFF
CDR3nt: TGCGCCAGCAGCTTGGCAGGGCCAGTAAACACTGAAGCTTTCTTT

abundance: NA
j_gene: TRBJ1-4
d_gene: NA
v_gene: TRBV6-5
CDR3aa: CASSYSWGGNAEKLFF
CDR3nt: TGTGCCAGCAGTTACTCTTGGGGGGGGAATGCGGAAAAACTGTTTTTT

abundance: NA
j_gene: TRBJ1-2
d_gene: NA
v_gene: TRBV4-1
CDR3aa: CASSQVGGSYGYTF
CDR3nt: TGCGCCAGCAGCCAAGTTGGTGGCAGCTATGGCTACACCTTC

abundance: NA
j_gene: TRBJ2-5
d_gene: TRBD2
v_gene: TRBV29-1
CDR3aa: CSVDGQRGFQETQYF
CDR3nt: TGCAGCGTTGACGGCCAGCGGGGGTTCCAAGAGACCCAGTACTTC

abundance: NA
j_gene: TRBJ2-5
d_gene: NA
v_gene: TRBV9
CDR3aa: CASSLGGGVGETQYF
CDR3nt: TGTGCCAGCAGCTTAGGGGGGGGTGTGGGAGAGACCCAGTACTTC

abundance: NA
j_gene: TRBJ1-4
d_gene: NA
v_gene: TRBV6-1
CDR3aa: CASSEREGTTNEKLFF
CDR3nt: TGTGCCAGCAGTGAACGGGAGGGGACAACTAATGAAAAACTGTTTTTT

abundance: few
j_gene: TRBJ1-1
d_gene: NA
v_gene: TRBV5-1
CDR3aa: CASSLDPNTEAFF
CDR3nt: TGCGCCAGCAGCTTGGATCCAAACACTGAAGCTTTCTTT

abundance: once
j_gene: TRBJ2-2
d_gene: TRBD1
v_gene: TRBV5-6
CDR3aa: CASRGGQGLTGELFF
CDR3nt: TGTGCCAGCAGAGGGGGACAGGGGTTGACCGGGGAGCTGTTTTTT

abundance: NA
j_gene: TRBJ1-1
d_gene: TRBD1
v_gene: TRBV30
CDR3aa: CAWSPGQGALTEAFF
CDR3nt: TGTGCCTGGAGTCCCGGACAGGGGGCTCTGACTGAAGCTTTCTTT

abundance: few
j_gene: TRBJ2-2
d_gene: TRBD1
v_gene: TRBV6-6
CDR3aa: CASRTSTGGSTGELFF
CDR3nt: TGTGCCAGCAGAACGTCGACAGGGGGATCCACCGGGGAGCTGTTTTTT

abundance: once
j_gene: TRBJ2-3
d_gene: TRBD2
v_gene: TRBV10-3
CDR3aa: CAISESRGDTDTQYF
CDR3nt: TGTGCCATCAGTGAGTCGCGGGGGGACACAGATACGCAGTATTTT

abundance: NA
j_gene: TRBJ2-5
d_gene: TRBD2
v_gene: TRBV5-6
CDR3aa: CASSLRLAGETQYF
CDR3nt: TGTGCCAGCAGCTTACGGCTAGCGGGGGAGACCCAGTACTTC

abundance: NA
j_gene: TRBJ2-5
d_gene: NA
v_gene: TRBV19
CDR3aa: CASSMTEMETQYF
CDR3nt: TGTGCCAGTAGTATGACGGAGATGGAGACCCAGTACTTC

abundance: few
j_gene: TRBJ2-3
d_gene: TRBD1
v_gene: TRBV25-1
CDR3aa: CVTGDLYTQYF
CDR3nt: TGTGTAACAGGGGATCTTTATACGCAGTATTTT

abundance: NA
j_gene: TRBJ1-1
d_gene: TRBD1
v_gene: TRBV2
CDR3aa: CASRGTGTDAFF
CDR3nt: TGTGCCAGCAGGGGGACAGGGACCGACGCTTTCTTT

abundance: NA
j_gene: TRBJ1-2
d_gene: TRBD1
v_gene: TRBV9
CDR3aa: CASSVGTGIRYTF
CDR3nt: TGTGCCAGCAGCGTAGGGACAGGGATCCGCTACACCTTC

abundance: NA
j_gene: TRBJ1-4
d_gene: NA
v_gene: TRBV28
CDR3aa: CASSPGGEKLFF
CDR3nt: TGTGCCAGCAGTCCGGGGGGGGAAAAACTGTTTTTT

abundance: NA
j_gene: TRBJ2-2
d_gene: TRBD2
v_gene: TRBV9
CDR3aa: CASSVASGDTGELFF
CDR3nt: TGTGCCAGCAGCGTAGCTAGCGGAGACACCGGGGAGCTGTTTTTT

abundance: NA
j_gene: TRBJ1-1
d_gene: TRBD1
v_gene: TRBV5-1
CDR3aa: CASSLGGTGGETAFF
CDR3nt: TGCGCCAGCAGCTTGGGGGGGACAGGGGGCGAAACAGCTTTCTTT

abundance: NA
j_gene: TRBJ2-7
d_gene: TRBD1
v_gene: TRBV19
CDR3aa: CASSDRGTDEQYF
CDR3nt: TGTGCCAGTAGCGACAGGGGGACGGACGAGCAGTACTTC

abundance: NA
j_gene: TRBJ2-2
d_gene: TRBD1
v_gene: TRBV5-1
CDR3aa: CASSYLQGAAGELFF
CDR3nt: TGCGCCAGCAGCTACTTACAGGGGGCAGCCGGGGAGCTGTTTTTT

abundance: NA
j_gene: TRBJ2-3
d_gene: TRBD1
v_gene: TRBV6-6
CDR3aa: CASSLAGGATDTQYF
CDR3nt: TGTGCCAGCAGCCTGGCAGGGGGCGCGACAGATACGCAGTATTTT

abundance: NA
j_gene: TRBJ2-3
d_gene: NA
v_gene: TRBV7-8
CDR3aa: CASSSRGLSTDTQYF
CDR3nt: TGTGCCAGCAGCTCCCGAGGCCTTAGCACAGATACGCAGTATTTT

abundance: NA
j_gene: TRBJ2-2
d_gene: TRBD1
v_gene: TRBV5-1
CDR3aa: CASSLGTGSGGELFF
CDR3nt: TGCGCCAGCAGCTTGGGGACAGGGAGTGGCGGGGAGCTGTTTTTT